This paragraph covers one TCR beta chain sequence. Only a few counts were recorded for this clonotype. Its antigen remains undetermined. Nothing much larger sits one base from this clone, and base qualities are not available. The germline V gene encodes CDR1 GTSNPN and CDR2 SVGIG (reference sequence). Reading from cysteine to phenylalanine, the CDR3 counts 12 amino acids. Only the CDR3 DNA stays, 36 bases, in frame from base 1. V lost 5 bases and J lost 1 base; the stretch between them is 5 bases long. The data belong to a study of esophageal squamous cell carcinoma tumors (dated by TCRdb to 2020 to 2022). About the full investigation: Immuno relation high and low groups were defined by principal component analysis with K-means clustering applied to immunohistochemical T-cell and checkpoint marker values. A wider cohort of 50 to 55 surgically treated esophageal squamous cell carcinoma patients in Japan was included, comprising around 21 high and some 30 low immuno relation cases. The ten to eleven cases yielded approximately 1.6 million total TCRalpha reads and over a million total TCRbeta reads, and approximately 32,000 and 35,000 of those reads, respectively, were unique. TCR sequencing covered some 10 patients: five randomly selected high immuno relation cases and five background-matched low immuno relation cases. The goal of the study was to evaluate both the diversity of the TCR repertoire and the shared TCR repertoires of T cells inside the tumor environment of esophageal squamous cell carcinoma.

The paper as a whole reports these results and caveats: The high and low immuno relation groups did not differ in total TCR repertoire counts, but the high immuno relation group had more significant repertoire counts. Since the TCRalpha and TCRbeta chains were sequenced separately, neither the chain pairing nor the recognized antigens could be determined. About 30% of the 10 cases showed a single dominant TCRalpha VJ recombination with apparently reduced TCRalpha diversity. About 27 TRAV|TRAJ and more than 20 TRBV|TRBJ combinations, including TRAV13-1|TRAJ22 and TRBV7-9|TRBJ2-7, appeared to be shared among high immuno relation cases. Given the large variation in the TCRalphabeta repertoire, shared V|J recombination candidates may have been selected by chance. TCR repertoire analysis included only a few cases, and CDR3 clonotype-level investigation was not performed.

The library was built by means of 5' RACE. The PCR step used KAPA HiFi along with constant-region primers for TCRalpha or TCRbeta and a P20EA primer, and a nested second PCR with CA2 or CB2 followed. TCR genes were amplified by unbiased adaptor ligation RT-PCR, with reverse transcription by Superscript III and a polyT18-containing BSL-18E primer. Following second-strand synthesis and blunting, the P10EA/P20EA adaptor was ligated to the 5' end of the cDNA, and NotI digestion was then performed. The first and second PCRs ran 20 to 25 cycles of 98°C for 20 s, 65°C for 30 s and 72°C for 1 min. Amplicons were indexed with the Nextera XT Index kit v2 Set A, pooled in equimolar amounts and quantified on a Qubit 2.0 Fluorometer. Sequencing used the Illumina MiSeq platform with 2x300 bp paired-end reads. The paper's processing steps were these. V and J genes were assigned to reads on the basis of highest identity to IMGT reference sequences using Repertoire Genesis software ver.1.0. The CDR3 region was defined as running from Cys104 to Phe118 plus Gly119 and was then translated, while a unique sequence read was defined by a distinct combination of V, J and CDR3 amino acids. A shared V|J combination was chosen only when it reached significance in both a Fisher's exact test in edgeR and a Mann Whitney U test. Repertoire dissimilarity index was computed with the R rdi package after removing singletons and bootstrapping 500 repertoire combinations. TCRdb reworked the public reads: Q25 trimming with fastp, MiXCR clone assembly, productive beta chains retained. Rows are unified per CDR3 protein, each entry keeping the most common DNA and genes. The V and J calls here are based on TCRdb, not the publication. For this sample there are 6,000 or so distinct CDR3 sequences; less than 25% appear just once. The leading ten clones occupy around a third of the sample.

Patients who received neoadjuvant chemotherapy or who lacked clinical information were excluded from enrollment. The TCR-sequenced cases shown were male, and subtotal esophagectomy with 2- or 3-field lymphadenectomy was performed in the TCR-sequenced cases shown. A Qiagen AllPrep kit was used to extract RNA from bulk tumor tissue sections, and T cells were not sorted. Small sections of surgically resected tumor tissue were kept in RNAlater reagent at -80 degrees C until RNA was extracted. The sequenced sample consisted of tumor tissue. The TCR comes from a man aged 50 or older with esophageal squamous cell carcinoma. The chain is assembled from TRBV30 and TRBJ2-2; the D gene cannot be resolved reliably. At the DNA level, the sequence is TGTGCCTGGGGGTTGAACACCGGGGAGCTGTTTTTT. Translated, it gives CAWGLNTGELFF.